Listed below are T cell receptor beta chains from one sample, sequenced in a study of blood T cells in healthy people across ages. Using its own MiXCR run on the 5' RACE reads, TCRdb lists one record per CDR3 protein. The table shows about 630,000 distinct CDR3 sequences, with roughly 21% occurring only once. Sequencing was done on a sample of blood. Receptor source: a man between 65 and 80 years old in good health. Both conserved end residues are trimmed from each CDR3. Size values are once, few and many counts, or a class for expanded clones, and some rows have none.

- TRBJ2-7 TRBV20-1 SAGSTGISYEQY
few TRBJ2-2 TRBV7-2 ASSNRGLGTGELF
few - TRBV7-9 ASSLAMWDEQF
- TRBJ2-2 TRBV5-1 ASRSGGELF
few TRBJ2-1 TRBV27 ASSLSNPAYNEQF
few TRBJ2-3 TRBV29-1 SVGPGLADLTDTQY
once TRBJ2-5 TRBV28 ASSLNLGGRGQETQY
many TRBJ2-3 TRBV12-3/TRBV12-4 ASTYVSRTDTQY
few - TRBV12-3/TRBV12-4 ASSYKGYTGQF
once TRBJ2-3 TRBV15 ATSRGGLAGGTDTQY
few TRBJ1-6 TRBV7-3 ASSFPGAQNNSPLH
once TRBJ2-1 TRBV20-1 SATTGTPYNEQF
- TRBJ2-5 TRBV5-1 ASTRAGGQETQY
- TRBJ2-5 TRBV20-1 SAPRQQETQY
few TRBJ1-3 TRBV4-1 ASSQGPGPGNTIY
few TRBJ1-2 TRBV5-4 ATLQGYYGYT
few TRBJ2-1 TRBV5-1 ASSLEAGTVVNEQF
few - TRBV6-2/TRBV6-3 ASTQDPTYEQY
- TRBJ2-2 TRBV10-3 AADAGQKNTGELF
few TRBJ2-2 TRBV28 ASTLAGGPSAGELF
many TRBJ2-1 TRBV7-3 ASSSDPYNEQF
- TRBJ1-4 TRBV7-9 ASSLGVNTRASTNEKLF
few TRBJ2-5 TRBV3-1 ASSQAWRQQGETQY
- TRBJ1-2 TRBV20-1 SARQGKSLNYGYT
few TRBJ2-7 TRBV6-6 ASSPYNEQY
- TRBJ2-3 TRBV7-3 ASTLSGGSTDTQY
few TRBJ2-1 TRBV20-1 SARASTYNEQF
once TRBJ2-5 TRBV11-2 ASSGGERETQY
few TRBJ1-3 TRBV5-1 ASSRTGRDENTIY